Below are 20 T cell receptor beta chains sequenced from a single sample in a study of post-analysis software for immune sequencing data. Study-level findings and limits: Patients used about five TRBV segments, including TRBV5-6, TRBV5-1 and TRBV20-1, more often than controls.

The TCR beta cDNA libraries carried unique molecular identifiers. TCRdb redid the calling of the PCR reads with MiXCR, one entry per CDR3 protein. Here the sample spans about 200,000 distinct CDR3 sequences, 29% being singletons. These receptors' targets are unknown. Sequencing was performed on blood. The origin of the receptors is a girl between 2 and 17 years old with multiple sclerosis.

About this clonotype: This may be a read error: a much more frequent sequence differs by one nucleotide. The CDR3 protein is CASSREAGLGDTQYF. The CDR3 nucleotides are TGCGCCAGCAGCCGCGAGGCAGGGCTGGGAGATACGCAGTATTTT. V usage is TRBV5-1 and J usage is TRBJ2-3, with TRBD1 as a possible D gene (5 bases). V gave up 4 bases and J gave up 5 bases, with 17 bases separating them. Germline CDR1 reads SGHRS; CDR2 reads YFSETQ. The length of the CDR3 is 15 residues.

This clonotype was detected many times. The CDR3: CASRGDGVSTDTQYF. DNA of the CDR3: TGTGCCAGCAGGGGGGACGGGGTTAGCACAGATACGCAGTATTTT. The chain uses TRBV11-2 and TRBJ2-3; D could derive from TRBD1 or TRBD2 (5 bases each). The CDR3 contains 15 residues. The V end lost 6 bases, the J end lost 0 bases, and 13 bases lay between the germline ends. The germline V gene encodes CDR1 SGHAT and CDR2 FQNNGV. The complete variable domain, with remaining parts taken from reference TRBV11-2 and TRBJ2-3, reads EAGVAQSPRYKIIEKRQSVAFWCNPISGHATLYWYQQILGQGPKLLIQFQNNGVVDDSQLPKDRFSAERLKGVDSTLKIQPAKLEDSAVYLCASRGDGVSTDTQYFGPGTRLTVL.

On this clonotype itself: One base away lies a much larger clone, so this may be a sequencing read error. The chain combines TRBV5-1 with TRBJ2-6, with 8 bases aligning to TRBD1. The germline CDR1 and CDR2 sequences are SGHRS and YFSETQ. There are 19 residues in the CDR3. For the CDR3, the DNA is TGCGCCAGCAGCTTGGCTTCCAGGGGGCGACCCTCTGGGACCAACGTCCTGACTTTC. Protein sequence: CASSLASRGRPSGTNVLTF.

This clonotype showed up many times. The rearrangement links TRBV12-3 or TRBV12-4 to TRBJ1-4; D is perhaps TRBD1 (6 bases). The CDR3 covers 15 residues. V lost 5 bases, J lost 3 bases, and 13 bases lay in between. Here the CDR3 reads CASSPRGRANEKLFF. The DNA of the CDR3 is TGTGCCAGCAGTCCCAGGGGTAGGGCTAATGAAAAACTGTTTTTT.

CDR3 region: CSAMTGGGEQYF. CDR3 in DNA: TGCAGCGCTATGACAGGGGGGGGCGAGCAGTACTTC. V usage is TRBV29-1 and J usage is TRBJ2-7, with 9 bases aligning to TRBD1. Germline-derived CDR1 and CDR2 are SQVTM and ANQGSEA. With V trimmed by 7 bases and J by 6 bases, 7 bases remained unmatched. CDR3 length: 12 residues.

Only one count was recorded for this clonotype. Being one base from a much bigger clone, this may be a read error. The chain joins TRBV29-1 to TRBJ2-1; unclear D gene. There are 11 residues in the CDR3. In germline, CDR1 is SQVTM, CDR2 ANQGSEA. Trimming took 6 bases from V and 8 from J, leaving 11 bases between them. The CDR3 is CSVGPNDEQFF. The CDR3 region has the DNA TGCAGCGTAGGACCCAACGATGAGCAGTTCTTC.

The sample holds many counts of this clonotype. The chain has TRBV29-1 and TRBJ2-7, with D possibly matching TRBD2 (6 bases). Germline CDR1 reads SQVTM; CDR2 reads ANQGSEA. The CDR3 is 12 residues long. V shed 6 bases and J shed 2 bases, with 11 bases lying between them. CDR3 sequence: CSVGTDAYEQYF. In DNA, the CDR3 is TGCAGCGTAGGGACTGACGCCTACGAGCAGTACTTC.

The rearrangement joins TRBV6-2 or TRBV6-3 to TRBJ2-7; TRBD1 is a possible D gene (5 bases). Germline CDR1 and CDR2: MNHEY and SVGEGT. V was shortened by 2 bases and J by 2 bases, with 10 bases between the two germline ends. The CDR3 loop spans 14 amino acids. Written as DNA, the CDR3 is TGTGCCAGCAGTTACGTGGACACCACCTACGAGCAGTACTTC. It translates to CASSYVDTTYEQYF.

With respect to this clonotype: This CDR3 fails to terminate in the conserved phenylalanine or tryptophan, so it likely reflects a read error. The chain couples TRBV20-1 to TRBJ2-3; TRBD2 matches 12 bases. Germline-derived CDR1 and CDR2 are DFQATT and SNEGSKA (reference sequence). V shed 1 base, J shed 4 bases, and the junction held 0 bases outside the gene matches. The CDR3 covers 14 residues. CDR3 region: CSARGTSGADTQYL. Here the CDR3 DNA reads TGCAGTGCTAGAGGGACTAGCGGGGCAGATACGCAGTATTTG.

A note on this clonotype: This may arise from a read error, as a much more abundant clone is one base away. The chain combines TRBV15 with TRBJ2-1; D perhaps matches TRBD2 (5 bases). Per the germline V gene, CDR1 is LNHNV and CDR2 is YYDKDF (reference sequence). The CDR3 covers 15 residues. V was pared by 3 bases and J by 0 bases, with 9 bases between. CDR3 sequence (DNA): TGTGCCACCAGCAGGAGCGGAAACTCCTACAATGAGCAGTTCTTC. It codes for CATSRSGNSYNEQFF.

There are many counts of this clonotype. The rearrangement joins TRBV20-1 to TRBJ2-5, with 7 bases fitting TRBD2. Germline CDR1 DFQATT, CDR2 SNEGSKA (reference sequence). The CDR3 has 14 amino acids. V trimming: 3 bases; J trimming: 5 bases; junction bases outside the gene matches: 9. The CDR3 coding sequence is TGCAGTGCTAGCCCTAGCGGAGCCAGGGAGACCCAGTACTTC. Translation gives CSASPSGARETQYF.

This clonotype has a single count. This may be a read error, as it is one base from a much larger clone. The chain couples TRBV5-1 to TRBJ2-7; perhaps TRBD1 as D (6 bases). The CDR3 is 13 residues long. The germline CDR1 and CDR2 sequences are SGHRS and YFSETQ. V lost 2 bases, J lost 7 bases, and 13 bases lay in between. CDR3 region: CASSFTGSNEQYV. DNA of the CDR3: TGCGCCAGCAGCTTTACAGGGTCGAATGAGCAGTACGTC.

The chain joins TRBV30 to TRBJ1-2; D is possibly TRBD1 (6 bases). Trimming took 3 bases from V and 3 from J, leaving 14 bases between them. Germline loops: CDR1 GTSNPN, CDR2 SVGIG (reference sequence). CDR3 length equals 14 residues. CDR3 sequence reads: CAWRRTAGDYGYTF. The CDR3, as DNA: TGTGCCTGGAGACGTACGGCAGGGGACTATGGCTACACCTTC.

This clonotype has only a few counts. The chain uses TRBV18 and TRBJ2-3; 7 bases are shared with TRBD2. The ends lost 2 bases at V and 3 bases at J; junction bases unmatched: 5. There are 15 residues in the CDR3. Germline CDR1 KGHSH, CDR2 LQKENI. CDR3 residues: CASSPTAGETDTQYF. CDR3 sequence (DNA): TGTGCCAGCTCACCAACGGCGGGAGAAACAGATACGCAGTATTTT.

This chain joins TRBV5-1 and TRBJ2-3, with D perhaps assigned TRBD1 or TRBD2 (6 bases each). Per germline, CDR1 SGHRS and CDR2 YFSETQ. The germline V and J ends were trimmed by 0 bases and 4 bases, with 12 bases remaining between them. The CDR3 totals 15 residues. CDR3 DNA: TGCGCCAGCAGCTTGGAGGGGGGCCGCGCAGATACGCAGTATTTT. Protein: CASSLEGGRADTQYF.

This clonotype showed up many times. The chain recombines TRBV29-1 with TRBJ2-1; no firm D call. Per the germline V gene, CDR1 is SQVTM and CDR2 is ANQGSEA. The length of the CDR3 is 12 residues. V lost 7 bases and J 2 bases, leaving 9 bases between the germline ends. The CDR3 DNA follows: TGCAGCGCCGATGGAGCCTACAATGAGCAGTTCTTC. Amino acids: CSADGAYNEQFF.

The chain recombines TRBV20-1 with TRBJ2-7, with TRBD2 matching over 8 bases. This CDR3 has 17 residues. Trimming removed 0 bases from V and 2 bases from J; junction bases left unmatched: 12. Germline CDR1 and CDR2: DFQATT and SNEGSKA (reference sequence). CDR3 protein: CSARDIHAGGSPYEQYF. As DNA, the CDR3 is TGCAGTGCTAGAGATATACACGCGGGGGGTTCCCCCTACGAGCAGTACTTC.

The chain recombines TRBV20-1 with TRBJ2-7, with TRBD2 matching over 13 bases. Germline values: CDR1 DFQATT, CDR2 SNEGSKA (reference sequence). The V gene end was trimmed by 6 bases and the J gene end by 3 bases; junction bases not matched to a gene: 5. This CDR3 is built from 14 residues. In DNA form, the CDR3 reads TGCAGTGCCCGAGGGACTAGCGGGAACTACGAGCAGTACTTC. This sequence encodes CSARGTSGNYEQYF.

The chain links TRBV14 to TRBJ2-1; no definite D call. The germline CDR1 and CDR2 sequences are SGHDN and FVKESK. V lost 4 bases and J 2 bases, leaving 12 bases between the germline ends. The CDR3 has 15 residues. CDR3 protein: CASSPRLVPYNEQFF. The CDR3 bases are TGTGCCAGCAGCCCCCGCCTAGTGCCCTACAATGAGCAGTTCTTC.

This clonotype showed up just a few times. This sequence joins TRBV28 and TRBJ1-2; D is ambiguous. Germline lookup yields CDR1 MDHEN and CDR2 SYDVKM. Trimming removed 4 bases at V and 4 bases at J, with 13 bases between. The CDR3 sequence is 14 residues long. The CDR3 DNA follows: TGTGCCAGCAGTTCCGGACCGAGCGGCTATGGCTACACCTTC. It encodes CASSSGPSGYGYTF.